This T cell receptor beta chain emerged from a study of blood T cell repertoires in COVID-19. Looking at the study overall: The United States, Italy and Spain were the sources of the acute and convalescent COVID-19 samples. PBMCs, B-cell-depleted T cells, or T cells provided the cDNA or gDNA that made up the material.

This clone was detected only once. Sequencing used immunoSEQ multiplex PCR; TCRdb keeps in-frame clones, though not all of them. The repertoire holds around 20,000 clones, around nine tenths seen once, with around 9.6% in the top ten. Germline CDR1 SGHNT, CDR2 YENEEA. Trimming removed 1 base at V and 3 bases at J, with 4 bases between. There are 13 residues in the CDR3. The origin of this receptor is a middle-aged man with active COVID-19. This rearrangement joins TRBV11-3 to TRBJ2-1; D gene uncertain. The material sequenced was peripheral blood. The CDR3 nucleotides are TGTGCCAGCAGCTTAGGCGGCTACAATGAGCAGTTCTTC. It specifies CASSLGGYNEQFF.